These T cell receptor beta chains were read from a single sample in a study of technical replicates of blood from four donors. Using immunoSEQ multiplex PCR, the repertoire was profiled, and TCRdb retains in-frame clones only, with some absent. Here the sample spans roughly 90,000 clones, roughly 92% being singletons. The material sequenced was T cells isolated from PBMCs. All receptors come from a human donor in good health. The CDR3 runs from the conserved cysteine through the conserved F or W. The D gene is left open where the match is weak. Rows may omit the clone size; those that give it use once, few, many or a size class.

TRBV4-1	NA	TRBJ1-1	TRBD1	CASSQGQGTEAFF	TGCGCCAGCAGCCAAGGACAGGGAACTGAAGCTTTCTTT
TRBV12-2	once	TRBJ1-5	NA	CASHPGRPQHF	TGTGCAAGTCACCCGGGTAGGCCCCAGCATTTT
TRBV30	NA	TRBJ2-5	NA	CAWRGLKETQYF	TGTGCCTGGAGAGGACTAAAGGAGACCCAGTACTTC
TRBV5-1	NA	TRBJ2-1	TRBD1	CASSYRDRHNEQFF	TGCGCCAGCAGCTATCGGGACAGGCACAATGAGCAGTTCTTC
TRBV27	NA	TRBJ1-2	NA	CASSNGRQYYGYTF	TGTGCCAGCAGTAACGGCAGGCAGTACTATGGCTACACCTTC
TRBV18	NA	TRBJ2-5	TRBD1	CASSPGTVRPETQYF	TGTGCCAGCTCACCCGGGACAGTACGTCCGGAGACCCAGTACTTC
TRBV7-9	NA	TRBJ1-2	TRBD1	CASRGTGLMIENYGYTF	TGTGCCAGCAGAGGGACAGGGTTGATGATCGAGAACTATGGCTACACCTTC
TRBV11-2	NA	TRBJ2-7	NA	CASSLVHEEHYEQYF	TGTGCCAGCAGCTTAGTACATGAAGAACACTACGAGCAGTACTTC
TRBV25-1	NA	TRBJ1-5	NA	CASSGSGYEQPQHF	TGTGCCAGCAGTGGCTCGGGGTACGAGCAGCCCCAGCATTTT
TRBV11-3	NA	TRBJ1-3	NA	CASSFGQLSGNTIYF	TGTGCCAGCAGCTTCGGACAACTCTCTGGAAACACCATATATTTT
TRBV4-2	NA	TRBJ2-5	TRBD2	CASRGTSGAQETQYF	TGTGCCAGCAGGGGGACTAGCGGTGCGCAAGAGACCCAGTACTTC
TRBV5-1	NA	TRBJ1-4	NA	CASSLANTGFNEKLFF	TGCGCCAGCAGCTTGGCCAACACAGGGTTTAATGAAAAACTGTTTTTT
TRBV5-1	NA	TRBJ2-1	NA	CASSLEGLVRVGIEQFF	TGCGCCAGCAGCTTGGAAGGTTTGGTGAGGGTCGGCATTGAGCAGTTCTTC
TRBV25-1	NA	TRBJ2-7	NA	CASSPRAYEQYF	TGTGCCAGCAGTCCTCGAGCATACGAGCAGTACTTC
TRBV7-2	few	TRBJ1-2	NA	CASSRGGVGYTF	TGTGCCAGCAGCCGCGGGGGGGTTGGCTACACCTTC
TRBV29-1	once	TRBJ2-5	NA	CSVAGTYQETQYF	TGCAGCGTGGCAGGGACATATCAAGAGACCCAGTACTTC
TRBV5-4	NA	TRBJ2-1	TRBD2	CASSPGLAGYNEQFF	TGTGCCAGCAGCCCGGGACTAGCGGGCTACAATGAGCAGTTCTTC
TRBV6-5	NA	TRBJ2-7	TRBD1	CASSSPGQRPYEQYF	TGTGCCAGCAGTTCCCCGGGACAGAGACCCTACGAGCAGTACTTC
TRBV2	NA	TRBJ1-1	TRBD1	CASRAGTGYTEAFF	TGTGCCAGCAGGGCCGGGACAGGGTACACTGAAGCTTTCTTT
TRBV11-2	NA	TRBJ1-2	NA	CASTPDFGPRGGYGYTF	TGTGCCAGCACCCCAGACTTTGGTCCCCGGGGGGGCTATGGCTACACCTTC
TRBV19	NA	TRBJ1-5	NA	CASSTPSNQPQHF	TGTGCCAGTAGTACCCCAAGCAATCAGCCCCAGCATTTT
TRBV29-1	NA	TRBJ1-1	NA	CSVVLFGGIGTEAFF	TGCAGCGTTGTTCTTTTCGGGGGTATTGGGACTGAAGCTTTCTTT